A selection of T cell receptor beta chains follows, all from one sample in a study of T cell responses to AZD1222 COVID-19 vaccine. Assay used: immunoSEQ multiplex PCR; TCRdb lists only in-frame clones, some missing. The sample lists 110,000 to 150,000 clones; roughly 91% were seen once. The sample consisted of peripheral blood, taken on day 0 of AZD1222 vaccination. Source of these receptors: an adult in good health. Each CDR3 is given with its conserved first and last residue. Fields, in order: V gene, D gene, J gene, clone size, CDR3 DNA, CDR3 protein. The D gene is left open where the match is weak. Only part of the rows carry a size: once, few, many, or a class if the clone is expanded.

>TRBV28|-|TRBJ2-3|-
TGTGCCAGCATCCCATCGGAGGGGCGACGGGGCACAGATACGCAGTATTTT
CASIPSEGRRGTDTQYF
>TRBV18|-|TRBJ2-2|-
TGTGCCAGCTCACCCCGCTTGTCTTTCGTCACACGCACGAACACCGGGGAGCTGTTTTTT
CASSPRLSFVTRTNTGELFF
>TRBV19|-|TRBJ1-5|-
TGTGCCAGTAGTATAAAGAGATCTGGGGGCCATCAGCCCCAGCATTTT
CASSIKRSGGHQPQHF
>TRBV28|TRBD1|TRBJ1-6|-
TGTGCCAGCAGTTCGGGGGACAGGATAAATTCACCCCTCCACTTT
CASSSGDRINSPLHF
>TRBV7-8|-|TRBJ2-7|-
TGTGCCAGCAGCAAGACAGAGACCTACGAGCAGTACTTC
CASSKTETYEQYF
>TRBV18|-|TRBJ2-1|-
TGTGCCAGCTCACCCCCGGGCTACAATGAGCAGTTCTTC
CASSPPGYNEQFF
>TRBV29-1|-|TRBJ2-3|once
TGCAGCGTTGAAGGGGGACTCGTGAACACAGATACGCAGTATTTT
CSVEGGLVNTDTQYF
>TRBV5-8|TRBD1|TRBJ1-1|-
TGTGCCAGCAGCTTAAGACAGGGGAGGAACACTGAAGCTTTCTTT
CASSLRQGRNTEAFF
>TRBV7-2|-|TRBJ1-2|-
TGTGCCAGCAGCACCAGGACAGACCCCACGGAAGGCTACACCTTC
CASSTRTDPTEGYTF
>TRBV5-4|TRBD2|TRBJ2-7|-
TGTGCCAGCAGCCCCGGACTAGCGAACGACGAGCAGTACTTC
CASSPGLANDEQYF
>TRBV5-1|-|TRBJ1-2|-
TGCGCCAGCAGCGAAGGAAGCTATGGCTACACCTTC
CASSEGSYGYTF
>TRBV19|-|TRBJ1-1|once
TGTGCCAGCCGCAGGGGTAACACTGAAGCTTTCTTT
CASRRGNTEAFF
>TRBV2|-|TRBJ1-1|-
TGTGCCAGCAGTGAGACACCGAACACTGAAGCTTTCTTT
CASSETPNTEAFF
>TRBV27|TRBD1|TRBJ2-7|-
TGTGCCAGCAGCCCAAGACAGGGTGCCTACGAGCAGTACTTC
CASSPRQGAYEQYF
>TRBV3-1/TRBV3-2|-|TRBJ2-7|-
TGTGCCAGCAGCCAACTCCTCTCCTACGAGCAGTACTTC
CASSQLLSYEQYF
>TRBV30|-|TRBJ1-2|once
TGTGCCTGGAGTGTTCTGGGGGAAAACTATGGCTACACCTTC
CAWSVLGENYGYTF
>TRBV3-1/TRBV3-2|-|TRBJ1-2|once
TGTGCCAGCAGCCAAGGAGGGCCCCGGTGGGGGCGGCCTAACTATGGCTACACCTTC
CASSQGGPRWGRPNYGYTF
>TRBV11-2|-|TRBJ2-7|-
TGTGCCAGCAGCTTAGGTTGGGCCTACGAGCAGTACTTC
CASSLGWAYEQYF
>TRBV6-5|-|TRBJ1-2|-
TGTGCCAGCAGTTACTCGAGTACAGGAGCTAACTATGGCTACACCTTC
CASSYSSTGANYGYTF
>TRBV7-2|-|TRBJ1-2|-
TGTGCCAGCAGCTTACTCTCTCCCCTGCCCTATGGCTACACCTTC
CASSLLSPLPYGYTF
>TRBV5-1|TRBD2|TRBJ2-1|-
TGCGCCAGCAGCCCCGCGGGGGGGGCCTACAATGAGCAGTTCTTC
CASSPAGGAYNEQFF
>TRBV5-1|TRBD1|TRBJ1-1|once
TGCGCCAGCAGCCCTTGGACAGGGAACACTGAAGCTTTCTTT
CASSPWTGNTEAFF
>TRBV6-1|-|TRBJ2-3|-
TGTGCCAGCAGTGAAGATAGTCGCGGGCACGGAGATACGCAGTATTTT
CASSEDSRGHGDTQYF
>TRBV2|-|TRBJ1-3|-
TGTGCCAGCAGTGAGCGAAACACCATATATTTT
CASSERNTIYF
>TRBV7-2|-|TRBJ1-2|-
TGTGCCAGCAGCTTAGAATATGGGCAGGGTTCTGGCTACACCTTC
CASSLEYGQGSGYTF
>TRBV9|-|TRBJ2-3|-
TGTGCCAGCAGCGTCCAGGGGTTTTGGGCAGATACGCAGTATTTT
CASSVQGFWADTQYF
>TRBV21-1|-|TRBJ1-5|-
TGTGCCAGCAGCAACCGGGACAGGGCTAGCAATCAGCCCCAGCATTTT
CASSNRDRASNQPQHF
>TRBV7-2|-|TRBJ1-1|-
TGTGCCAGCAGCCCACGTACCGAGCCGGGAGGGGCTTTCTTT
CASSPRTEPGGAFF
>TRBV7-3|-|TRBJ2-6|-
TGTGCCAGCAGCGGTCAGCTATCTGGGGCCAACGTCCTGACTTTC
CASSGQLSGANVLTF
>TRBV28|-|TRBJ1-5|once
TGTGCCAGCACCTTTTACGGGCGAGGGACGGCGAATCAGCCCCAGCATTTT
CASTFYGRGTANQPQHF
>TRBV24-1|TRBD1|TRBJ1-2|once
TGTGCCACCAGTGATTCCCGACAGGGACTAGAGACTAACTATGGCTACACCTTC
CATSDSRQGLETNYGYTF
>TRBV5-5|-|TRBJ1-5|few
TGTGCCAGCAGCCGAGATCGGACGAGGAAAGCCCAGCCCCAGCATTTT
CASSRDRTRKAQPQHF
>TRBV30|TRBD1|TRBJ2-7|-
TGTGCCTGGTCCCCAGGGACAGCTACCTACGAGCAGTACTTC
CAWSPGTATYEQYF
>TRBV3-1/TRBV3-2|-|TRBJ1-5|-
TGTGCCAGCAGCCAGGCTACCAATCAGCCCCAGCATTTT
CASSQATNQPQHF
>TRBV5-1|TRBD1|TRBJ1-1|-
TGCGCCAGCAGCTTGCCAGAGGGGGCGGAGACTGAAGCTTTCTTT
CASSLPEGAETEAFF
>TRBV28|-|TRBJ2-7|-
TGTGCCAGCAGCCGAATCCGGGACGTCACCTACGAGCAGTACTTC
CASSRIRDVTYEQYF
>TRBV5-4|TRBD2|TRBJ2-3|-
TGTGCCAGCAGCTCGACTAGCGGGTTTGATACGCAGTATTTT
CASSSTSGFDTQYF
>TRBV5-1|-|TRBJ1-2|-
TGCGCCAGCAGCATCGGGGCTGGCACTTATGGCTACACCTTC
CASSIGAGTYGYTF
>TRBV30|TRBD1|TRBJ2-7|-
TGTGCCTGGAGTCAGGACAGGGCCTACGAGCAGTACTTC
CAWSQDRAYEQYF
>TRBV12-3/TRBV12-4|-|TRBJ2-3|-
TGTGCCAGCAGTTTGGGGGGAGATACGCAGTATTTT
CASSLGGDTQYF
>TRBV6-5|-|TRBJ1-2|-
TGTGCCAGCAGTTATAACGCAGCAAACTATGGCTACACCTTC
CASSYNAANYGYTF
>TRBV5-1|-|TRBJ2-5|-
TGCGCCAGCAGCTTTGGAGGGGACCTAGAGACCCAGTACTTC
CASSFGGDLETQYF
>TRBV5-7|-|TRBJ1-6|-
TGTGCCAGCAGCTTGTTTCGGGGTTTTAGGGATTCACCCCTCCACTTT
CASSLFRGFRDSPLHF
>TRBV19|-|TRBJ2-2|-
TGTGCCAGTAGTATAGATAACACCGGGGAGCTGTTTTTT
CASSIDNTGELFF
>TRBV27|-|TRBJ1-1|few
TGTGCCAGCAGTTTATTTCAGGGAGGCACTGAAGCTTTCTTT
CASSLFQGGTEAFF
>TRBV7-2|-|TRBJ2-7|-
TGTGCCAGCAGCTTATGGGGGGCCTACGAGCAGTACTTC
CASSLWGAYEQYF
>TRBV5-1|TRBD1|TRBJ2-7|-
TGCGCCAGCAGCATCCTTCCAGGGGGCACCCGATCCTACGAGCAGTACTTC
CASSILPGGTRSYEQYF
>TRBV2|-|TRBJ2-1|-
TGTGCCAGCAGCCGGGGGTCGAGCTCCTACAATGAGCAGTTCTTC
CASSRGSSSYNEQFF
>TRBV6-4|-|TRBJ1-5|-
TGTGCCAGCAGTCTCCAGCCTTGGAATCAGCCCCAGCATTTT
CASSLQPWNQPQHF
>TRBV30|-|TRBJ1-2|-
TGTGCCTGGAGTTGGACACCCGCTAACTATGGCTACACCTTC
CAWSWTPANYGYTF